This T cell receptor beta chain was retrieved from a study of vaccination effects on CD4 cells after COVID-19. V was pared by 8 bases and J by 2 bases, with 2 bases of the junction left unmatched. From germline, CDR1 is LNHDA and CDR2 SQIVND (reference sequence). The CDR3 has 13 residues. Details on this clone: Its antigen is not identified.

Clones were sequenced by immunoSEQ multiplex PCR, and TCRdb holds only the in-frame ones, with some missing. The table lists around 79,000 clones, around 76% of them singletons. Before sequencing took place, the ViraFEST assay used viral peptide pools to expand antigen-specific CD4+ T cells. The culture ran for about eleven days before CD4+ T cells were isolated. Vaccinated recipients, who were negative for nucleocapsid antibodies, had no history of SARS-CoV-2 infection. Approximately 2.1 million PBMC were placed in each well, which was supplemented with 8.5 to 10 IU/ml IL-2 and around 9.5 ug/ml peptides. Days 3 and 7 saw half the medium replaced with IL-2 medium. Study outcomes and limitations: The vaccine-induced clones of healthy vaccinees included only 1 of 255 that cross-reacted with common cold coronaviruses.

The sequence was obtained from a human donor who received a COVID-19 vaccine. Here the sequenced sample was CD4+ T cells from PBMCs cultured with HCoV-229E spike peptides, taken before COVID-19 vaccination. This chain joins TRBV19 and TRBJ1-2, with 10 bases aligning to TRBD1. The CDR3 region has the DNA TGTGCCAGTCGACAGGGGGCGAACTATGGCTACACCTTC. Its protein product is CASRQGANYGYTF.